The clone carrying this T cell receptor beta chain was counted ten times or more. Its antigen remains unknown. Template switching with 5'RACE generated the TCR cDNA and added a universal primer site and UMIs. TCRdb passed the 5' RACE reads through MiXCR, listing each CDR3 protein once. The top ten hold about 3.7% of the sample, which has 250,000 to 300,000 distinct CDR3 sequences, 8.7% seen once. The entry originates in a study of T cells after yellow fever vaccination. General study results and limits: Detected again after the booster were most primary-vaccination clones, at about 96% CD4 and approximately 87% CD8. Weaker overall was a secondary response that nonetheless peaked faster, on day 5 versus 15.

The sequence was collected from a man aged 18 to 29 who received the YFV17D yellow fever vaccine. Source: CD4+ T cells sorted from PBMCs, taken 5 days after the yellow fever booster vaccination.

The CDR3 loop reads CASSPGDRAEYTEAFF. CDR3 DNA: TGCGCCAGCAGCCCAGGCGACAGGGCCGAGTACACTGAAGCTTTCTTT. The chain links TRBV4-1 to TRBJ1-1, with TRBD1 matching over 7 bases. CDR1 is MGHRA and CDR2 is YSYEKL in the germline V gene. The CDR3 covers 16 residues. Losses at the gene ends were 4 bases for V and 3 bases for J; bases not matched to a gene: 11.